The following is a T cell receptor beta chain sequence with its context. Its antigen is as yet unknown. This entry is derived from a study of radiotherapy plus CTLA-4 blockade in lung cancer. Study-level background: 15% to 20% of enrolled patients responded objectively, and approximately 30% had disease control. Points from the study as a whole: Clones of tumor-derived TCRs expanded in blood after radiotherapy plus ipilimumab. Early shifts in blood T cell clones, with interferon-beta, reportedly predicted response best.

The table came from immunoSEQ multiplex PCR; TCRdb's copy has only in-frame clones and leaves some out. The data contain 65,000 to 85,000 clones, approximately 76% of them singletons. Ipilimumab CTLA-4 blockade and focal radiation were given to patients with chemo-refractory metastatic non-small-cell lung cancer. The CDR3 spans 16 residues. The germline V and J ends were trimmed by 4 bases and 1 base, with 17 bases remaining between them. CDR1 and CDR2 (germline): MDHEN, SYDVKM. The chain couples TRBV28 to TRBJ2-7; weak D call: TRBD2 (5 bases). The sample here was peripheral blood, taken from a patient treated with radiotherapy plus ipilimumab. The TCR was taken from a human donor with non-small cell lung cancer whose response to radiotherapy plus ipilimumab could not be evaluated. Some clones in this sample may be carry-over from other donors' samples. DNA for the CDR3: TGTGCCAGCAGTTCGCCTTTTAGAGGGCTTTCCTACGAGCAGTACTTC. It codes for CASSSPFRGLSYEQYF.